These 30 T cell receptor beta chains came from one sample sequenced in a study of neoadjuvant anti-PD-1 for oral cavity cancer. TCRdb's table, derived via immunoSEQ multiplex PCR, lists solely in-frame clones and lacks some. The sample contains about 80,000 clones, roughly four fifths of which appear only once. This specimen was PBMCs, taken before nivolumab (anti-PD-1) treatment. The source is a person aged 40 to 85 with oral cavity squamous cell carcinoma.

The CDR3 DNA reads as TGTGCCAGCAGTTACTCGGTCCACATAGGGGACCAGCCCCAGCATTTT. The encoded protein is CASSYSVHIGDQPQHF. This chain connects TRBV6-5 to TRBJ1-5; possible D gene TRBD1, 5 bases. The CDR3 is made up of 16 amino acids. Germline V gene sequence: CDR1 MNHEY, CDR2 SVGAGI. Between the trimmed V and J ends, which lost 0 bases and 7 bases, there was a span of 16 bases.

This clone showed up just once. The J gene is TRBJ2-1, the V gene TRBV29-1; TRBD2 matches 9 bases. V dropped 8 bases and J dropped 1; count of bases not matched to a gene: 3. The CDR3 consists of 13 residues. Germline CDR1 is SQVTM and CDR2 is ANQGSEA. CDR3 DNA sequence: TGCAGCTGTCTAGCGGGGTCCTACAATGAGCAGTTCTTC. Encoded protein: CSCLAGSYNEQFF.

V usage is TRBV6-5 and J usage is TRBJ2-2; D may be TRBD1 (5 bases). Deletions cut 10 bases from V and 4 bases from J, with 16 bases between. Germline V gene sequence: CDR1 MNHEY, CDR2 SVGAGI. The CDR3 totals 14 residues. The CDR3 nucleotides are TGTGCCACCTACACCCTAGGGGCCACCGGGGAGCTGTTTTTT. This sequence encodes CATYTLGATGELFF.

The V and J genes are TRBV1 and TRBJ2-5; TRBD2, the table's D call, was not compared with the DNA. TRBV1 is a pseudogene locus. The CDR3 is 16 amino acids. DNA of the CDR3: TGCACCAGCAGCCAAGATGAAGCGGACCACCAAGAGACCCAGTACTTC. Translated, it gives CTSSQDEADHQETQYF.

This chain connects TRBV2 to TRBJ2-1; 11 nucleotides agree with TRBD2. Losses at the gene ends were 6 bases for V and 7 bases for J; bases not matched to a gene: 8. CDR1 and CDR2 (germline): SNHLY, FYNNEI. This CDR3 is 15 amino acids long. This CDR3 is CASRQLAGEANEQFF. CDR3 in DNA: TGTGCCAGCAGACAACTAGCGGGAGAGGCAAATGAGCAGTTCTTC.

V usage is TRBV14 and J usage is TRBJ2-7, with D perhaps TRBD2 (5 bases). Per the germline V gene, CDR1 is SGHDN and CDR2 is FVKESK. Trimming shortened V by 0 bases and J by 5 bases, and 17 bases separated the two germline ends. The CDR3 is 16 residues long. The CDR3, as DNA: TGTGCCAGCAGCCAAGATAGTCTGGCGCTAGCAGACGAGCAGTACTTC. Translated, it gives CASSQDSLALADEQYF.

The chain employs TRBV28 and TRBJ2-7, with 8 positions matching TRBD2. There are 13 residues in the CDR3. Germline values: CDR1 MDHEN, CDR2 SYDVKM. The junction had 7 bases not matched to a gene; V was cut back by 7 bases and J by 5 bases. The CDR3 protein is CASTQRESNEQYF. CDR3 DNA: TGTGCCAGCACTCAGCGGGAGTCTAACGAGCAGTACTTC.

The V and J genes are TRBV5-4 and TRBJ2-1, with 9 positions matching TRBD2. Germline CDR1 reads SGHNT; CDR2 reads YYREEE (reference sequence). This CDR3 contains 17 residues. Unmatched junction bases numbered 8, after V lost 0 bases and J lost 4 bases. The CDR3 spells CASSLAGLSGGYNEQFF. CDR3 sequence (DNA): TGTGCCAGCAGCTTGGCCGGTCTTAGCGGGGGTTACAATGAGCAGTTCTTC.

The CDR3 region is CASSDQGTGANVLTF. In nucleotides, the CDR3 is TGTGCCAGCAGTGACCAAGGCACTGGGGCCAACGTCCTGACTTTC. This chain uses TRBV6-4 with TRBJ2-6; no firm D call. Trimming pared 2 bases from V and 2 bases from J, leaving 7 bases between. The germline gives CDR1 MRHNA, CDR2 SNTAGT. The CDR3 is 15 amino acids.

This clone was counted between two and nine times. The chain employs TRBV7-8 and TRBJ2-2, with TRBD2 matching over 9 bases. This CDR3 has 16 amino acids. The V and J ends lost 4 bases and 5 bases, in that order; junction bases with no gene match: 8. Germline V gene sequence: CDR1 SGHVS, CDR2 FQNEAQ. In DNA, the CDR3 is TGTGCCAGCAGCTCTTCGACTAGCGGAGTTACCGGGGAGCTGTTTTTT. Protein: CASSSSTSGVTGELFF.

The gene calls are TRBV4-2 and TRBJ2-3; 10 bases fit TRBD2. V lost 0 bases to trimming and J lost 6 bases; unmatched junction nucleotides: 6. Germline CDR1 reads LGHNA; CDR2 reads YNFKEQ. The CDR3 covers 16 residues. Written as DNA, the CDR3 is TGTGCCAGCAGCCAAGAGAGGACTAGCGGCGCGGATACGCAGTATTTT. It is translated as CASSQERTSGADTQYF.

This clone has just a few counts. This chain uses TRBV5-6 with TRBJ1-2, with D unresolved. V was clipped by 3 bases and J by 4 bases, with 16 bases between them. The CDR3 runs to 15 residues. The germline gives CDR1 SGHDT, CDR2 YYEEEE. Here the CDR3 DNA reads TGTGCCAGCAGCTCCGTTCGAAAGGCCCTCTATGGCTACACCTTC. It translates to CASSSVRKALYGYTF.

This clone was counted once. The gene calls are TRBV9 and TRBJ2-5, with 8 bases that match TRBD2. V trimming: 0 bases; J trimming: 3 bases; junction bases outside the gene matches: 7. The CDR3 length is 16 residues. The germline V gene encodes CDR1 SGDLS and CDR2 YYNGEE. CDR3: CASSVVAGREEETQYF. The CDR3 nucleotides are TGTGCCAGCAGCGTAGTTGCGGGGCGGGAGGAAGAGACCCAGTACTTC.

There are a few counts of this clone. V is TRBV6-4 and J is TRBJ1-5; D is undetermined. Germline CDR1 MRHNA, CDR2 SNTAGT. The V end lost 5 bases, the J end lost 0 bases, and 11 bases lay between the germline ends. This CDR3 has 15 residues. CDR3 nucleotide sequence: TGTGCCAGCAGTCAACAATTCAATAGCAATCAGCCCCAGCATTTT. Protein: CASSQQFNSNQPQHF.

This clone was observed a single time. The chain employs TRBV29-1 and TRBJ2-7; D unresolved. Per germline, CDR1 SQVTM and CDR2 ANQGSEA. CDR3 size: 11 residues. V was cut by 7 bases and J by 4 bases, with 11 bases left in between. The CDR3 is CSALLGYEQYF. For the CDR3, the DNA is TGCAGCGCCTTATTGGGTTACGAGCAGTACTTC.

The V call is TRBV29-1, the J call TRBJ2-3; D might be TRBD1 (6 bases). The CDR3 contains 13 residues. Trimming took off 7 bases at V and 3 bases at J, with 14 bases between the two ends. Germline V lookup: CDR1 SQVTM, CDR2 ANQGSEA. The CDR3, as DNA: TGCAGCGCGAACCTCGGACAGACAGATACGCAGTATTTT. It specifies CSANLGQTDTQYF.

V and J are TRBV9 and TRBJ2-3; tentatively, D is TRBD2 (6 bases). The V and J ends lost 4 bases and 2 bases respectively, with 20 bases between them. In germline, CDR1 is SGDLS, CDR2 YYNGEE. The CDR3 covers 17 residues. For the CDR3, the DNA is TGTGCCAGCAGCCCGAGACGGGGGAGAGGGATCACAGATACGCAGTATTTT. Amino acid sequence: CASSPRRGRGITDTQYF.

The gene calls are TRBV6-1 and TRBJ2-7; D is unresolved. V lost 2 bases and J 3 bases, leaving 8 bases between the germline ends. The germline V gene has CDR1 MNHNS and CDR2 SASEGT. This CDR3 has 13 amino acids. This CDR3 is CASSELKGYEQYF. The CDR3 DNA follows: TGTGCCAGCAGTGAATTGAAGGGCTACGAGCAGTACTTC.

This rearrangement joins TRBV4-1 to TRBJ1-2, with D unresolved. CDR3 size: 14 residues. V lost 1 base and J 4 bases, leaving 10 bases between the germline ends. The germline V gene has CDR1 MGHRA and CDR2 YSYEKL. The CDR3 region is CASSQGAVAYGYTF. The DNA for the CDR3 is TGCGCCAGCAGCCAAGGGGCGGTGGCCTATGGCTACACCTTC.

The chain couples TRBV15 to TRBJ2-7; D might be TRBD2 (6 bases). CDR3 length equals 13 residues. CDR1 is LNHNV and CDR2 is YYDKDF in the germline V gene (reference sequence). V shed 5 bases and J shed 0 bases, with 8 bases lying between them. CDR3 protein: CATSQRASYEQYF. The DNA of the CDR3 is TGTGCCACCAGCCAGCGGGCCTCCTACGAGCAGTACTTC.

The chain carries TRBV27 and TRBJ1-1; 8 positions agree with TRBD1. V gave up 4 bases and J gave up 6 bases; unmatched junction bases: 10. Germline CDR1 and CDR2: MNHEY and SMNVEV (reference sequence). This CDR3 has 15 residues. CDR3 sequence: CASSYGTGGRAEAFF. The CDR3 DNA reads as TGTGCCAGCAGTTATGGAACAGGGGGACGCGCTGAAGCTTTCTTT.

This chain uses TRBV11-2 with TRBJ2-3, with 8 positions matching TRBD1. Germline assignment: CDR1 SGHAT and CDR2 FQNNGV. Losses at the gene ends were 5 bases for V and 3 bases for J; bases not matched to a gene: 10. The CDR3 extends over 16 amino acids. The CDR3 DNA is TGTGCCAGCAGCCCACAGGGGGGCGCGAGGACAGATACGCAGTATTTT. This translates into CASSPQGGARTDTQYF.

This clone was found a few times. This chain joins TRBV6-1 and TRBJ2-2; 9 positions match TRBD1. Germline CDR1 MNHNS, CDR2 SASEGT. The CDR3 contains 17 residues. Germline trimming cut 4 bases from V and 2 bases from J; bases unmatched to any gene: 8. The CDR3, as DNA: TGTGCCAGCAGTGCAAATTGGGGACAGGGTAACACCGGGGAGCTGTTTTTT. This sequence encodes CASSANWGQGNTGELFF.

The chain recombines TRBV19 with TRBJ1-5; 9 nucleotides match TRBD1. The CDR3 is 14 amino acids. Germline V gene data show CDR1 as LNHDA and CDR2 as SQIVND (reference sequence). V lost 6 bases to trimming and J lost 7 bases; unmatched junction nucleotides: 7. CDR3: CASRSGTGKQPQHF. CDR3 nucleotide sequence: TGTGCCAGTAGGTCCGGGACAGGGAAACAGCCCCAGCATTTT.

This clone has only a few counts. The chain joins TRBV28 to TRBJ2-5; 7 positions agree with TRBD1. Germline V lookup: CDR1 MDHEN, CDR2 SYDVKM. The CDR3 sequence is 14 residues long. With 6 bases clipped from V and 5 bases from J, the junction kept 9 bases outside the gene matches. The CDR3 loop reads CASSPGQLRETQYF. The CDR3 bases are TGTGCCAGCAGCCCGGGACAGCTTAGGGAGACCCAGTACTTC.

This clone was recorded a few times. The rearrangement uses TRBV10-1 and TRBJ2-3; 10 bases map to TRBD2. The CDR3 runs to 15 residues. Germline V CDR1 and CDR2: WNHNN, SYGVQD (reference sequence). V gave up 6 bases and J gave up 1 base; unmatched junction bases: 4. For the CDR3, the DNA is TGCGCCAGCAGCCGAGGGACTAGCGGCACAGATACGCAGTATTTT. Protein sequence: CASSRGTSGTDTQYF.

The CDR3 DNA sequence: TGTGCCAGCAGTTCTCCTTCGGGACCCGGCTACACCTTC. Translation gives CASSSPSGPGYTF. The V and J genes are TRBV28 and TRBJ1-2; D is possibly TRBD1 (5 bases). This CDR3 has 13 residues. Looked up from germline, CDR1 is MDHEN and CDR2 is SYDVKM. V was clipped by 4 bases and J by 8 bases, with 14 bases between them.

The chain combines TRBV27 with TRBJ2-7, with 9 bases fitting TRBD2. J was trimmed by 1 base and V by 5 bases; bases with no gene match: 6. The CDR3 length is 15 residues. Germline values: CDR1 MNHEY, CDR2 SMNVEV (reference sequence). The CDR3 nucleotides read TGTGCCAGCAGTGGGCGGGAGGGCCTTTCCTACGAGCAGTACTTC. Encoded protein: CASSGREGLSYEQYF.

The chain has TRBV19 and TRBJ1-3; no reliable D call. With 6 bases removed from V and 2 bases from J, the gap between germline ends came to 11 bases. Germline loops: CDR1 LNHDA, CDR2 SQIVND (reference sequence). The CDR3 is 14 amino acids. For the CDR3, the DNA is TGTGCCAGTAGGTCCCCCGGGGCTGGAAACACCATATATTTT. Its translation: CASRSPGAGNTIYF.

The rearrangement joins TRBV18 to TRBJ2-7; TRBD2 matches 9 bases. The length of the CDR3 is 15 residues. Per the germline V gene, CDR1 is KGHSH and CDR2 is LQKENI. With 4 bases clipped from V and 3 bases from J, the junction kept 7 bases outside the gene matches. The CDR3 region has the DNA TGTGCCAGCTCACTTAATCTAGCGGGATTCTACGAGCAGTACTTC. This encodes CASSLNLAGFYEQYF.